Listed below are T cell receptor beta chains from one sample, sequenced in a study of Ad26.COV2.S vaccination and SARS-CoV-2 variants. This table comes from immunoSEQ multiplex PCR, and its TCRdb copy is limited to in-frame clones, with some not included. The table shows around 310,000 clones, with 85% to 90% occurring only once. The sample consisted of peripheral blood, taken in a trial of Ad26.COV2.S vaccine versus placebo. The receptors come from a person aged 18-65 years who received the Ad26.COV2.S COVID-19 vaccine or a placebo. Each CDR3 is given with its conserved first and last residue. Each record gives: clone size, J gene, D gene, V gene, CDR3 protein, CDR3 DNA. A D gene is named only where the DNA matches it firmly. A clone size is listed for some rows: how often the clone was seen (once, few, many), or a class if it is expanded.

>.|TRBJ1-1|.|TRBV7-9
CASSLPQGMNTEAFF
TGTGCCAGCAGCTTACCCCAAGGGATGAACACTGAAGCTTTCTTT
>.|TRBJ1-1|.|TRBV4-3
CASSQDPPGTLMNTEAFF
TGCGCCAGCAGCCAAGACCCCCCCGGGACCCTAATGAACACTGAAGCTTTCTTT
>.|TRBJ1-4|.|TRBV12-5
CASGWDFGGEKLFF
TGTGCTAGTGGTTGGGACTTCGGAGGAGAAAAACTGTTTTTT
>.|TRBJ2-6|TRBD2|TRBV4-3
CASSQAAGGGAGANVLTF
TGCGCCAGCAGCCAAGCAGCCGGGGGAGGGGCTGGGGCCAACGTCCTGACTTTC
>.|TRBJ1-1|TRBD1|TRBV4-3
CASSPGQGTNTEAFF
TGCGCCAGCAGCCCCGGACAGGGGACGAACACTGAAGCTTTCTTT
>.|TRBJ2-2|.|TRBV7-6
CASSLGARGGTGELFF
TGTGCCAGCAGCTTAGGGGCCAGAGGGGGCACCGGGGAGCTGTTTTTT
>.|TRBJ2-3|TRBD2|TRBV5-4
CASSLGLAGGTDTQYF
TGTGCCAGCAGCTTGGGGTTAGCGGGTGGCACAGATACGCAGTATTTT
>.|TRBJ2-7|.|TRBV12-5
CASGLVAVAPYEQYF
TGTGCTAGTGGTTTGGTAGCAGTGGCCCCCTACGAGCAGTACTTC
>.|TRBJ1-2|.|TRBV18
CASSPPRGADTNYGYTF
TGTGCCAGCTCACCACCGAGAGGGGCAGATACTAACTATGGCTACACCTTC
>.|TRBJ1-4|.|TRBV27
CASSQSDSWYEKLFF
TGTGCCAGCAGTCAATCAGACAGTTGGTATGAAAAACTGTTTTTT
>.|TRBJ1-2|TRBD1|TRBV28
CASSSGTGQDYGYTF
TGTGCCAGCAGTAGTGGGACAGGGCAAGACTATGGCTACACCTTC
>.|TRBJ2-5|.|TRBV3-1/TRBV3-2
CASSRSGTGGETQYF
TGTGCCAGCAGCCGGAGCGGGACAGGAGGGGAGACCCAGTACTTC
>.|TRBJ1-1|.|TRBV2
CASSGNLAASGTQGRGAFF
TGTGCCAGCAGTGGAAACCTAGCCGCCTCCGGGACCCAGGGGAGGGGAGCTTTCTTT
>few|TRBJ1-5|.|TRBV6-2/TRBV6-3
CASSYGGGWISNQPQHF
TGTGCCAGCAGTTACGGTGGGGGGTGGATAAGCAATCAGCCCCAGCATTTT
>once|TRBJ2-7|TRBD1|TRBV4-3
CASRPYSTGDSYEQYF
TGCGCCAGCAGACCCTACTCGACAGGGGACTCCTACGAGCAGTACTTC
>.|TRBJ1-3|.|TRBV7-9
CASSSHGTDLSGNTIYF
TGTGCCAGCAGCTCCCACGGGACTGATCTCTCTGGAAACACCATATATTTT
>.|TRBJ1-4|.|TRBV5-6
CASSLEGSTNEKLFF
TGTGCCAGCAGCTTGGAGGGTTCGACTAATGAAAAACTGTTTTTT